This TCR beta chain was captured in a study of blood T cells in healthy people across ages. Broader study findings: It was the long-lived donors that had more naive CD4+ cells and higher diversity than aged donors.

This clonotype was detected a few times. Its antigen is undetermined. The use of a sample-barcoded 5' primer and a J-beta primer mix characterized a second PCR of about 7 to 12 cycles. Each cDNA molecule carried a tag from a template-switch adaptor that contained 12 random nucleotides. TCRdb processed the 5' RACE reads anew with MiXCR; each CDR3 protein has one entry. The data hold 1.5 million to 2 million distinct CDR3 sequences, with roughly two fifths observed a single time. PBMCs were isolated at a quantity of at least 7 million per sample. Trimming stripped 2 bases from V and 7 bases from J, with 12 bases between. The length of the CDR3 is 14 residues. CDR1 is MNHEY, CDR2 SVGEGT, per germline.

This chain links TRBV6-2 or TRBV6-3 with TRBJ2-1, with a weak D call TRBD2 (6 bases). The sequenced sample consisted of blood. The sequence derives from a human donor in good health. The CDR3 DNA sequence: TGTGCCAGCAGTTACCTACTAGCAAGGAATGAGCAGTTCTTC. Translating it yields CASSYLLARNEQFF.